Shown below are 21 T cell receptor beta chains from a single sample sequenced in a study of T cells in Graves' hyperthyroidism and ophthalmopathy. RNA transcripts were the template for amplifying TCR beta CDR3 regions. HTBI primers were the set used in a first-round RT-PCR of the TCR CDR3. TCRdb re-analysed the multiplex PCR reads in MiXCR, keeping a single row per CDR3 protein. The sample yields 250,000 to 350,000 distinct CDR3 sequences, over 20% seen once. The sequenced sample consisted of blood. The receptors stem from a man aged 30 to 39 with Graves' ophthalmopathy.

The V gene is TRBV12-3 or TRBV12-4, the J gene TRBJ2-3; TRBD2 might be the D (5 bases). The CDR3 consists of 13 residues. Between the trimmed V and J ends, which lost 3 bases and 7 bases, there was a span of 11 bases. CDR3 sequence reads: CASSLRAAYTQYF. The DNA of the CDR3 is TGTGCCAGCAGTTTGAGGGCCGCTTATACGCAGTATTTT.

This chain connects TRBV2 to TRBJ2-5; TRBD2 is a possible D gene (5 bases). The CDR3 is made up of 13 amino acids. Germline CDR1 reads SNHLY; CDR2 reads FYNNEI. Trimming removed 6 bases from V and 1 base from J, with 9 bases in between. DNA for the CDR3: TGTGCCAGCAGGGAGGACGGCCAAGAGACCCAGTACTTC. Translating it yields CASREDGQETQYF.

The rearrangement links TRBV27 to TRBJ1-2; D unresolved. This CDR3 spans 13 amino acids. Germline V gene lookup returns CDR1 MNHEY and CDR2 SMNVEV (reference sequence). Trimming took off 8 bases at V and 0 bases at J, with 10 bases between the two ends. CDR3 region: CASRLGTNYGYTF. DNA for the CDR3: TGTGCCAGCCGCCTTGGAACTAACTATGGCTACACCTTC.

This clonotype turned up a few times. The V call is TRBV7-2, the J call TRBJ2-2, with 9 bases matching TRBD2. Germline trimming cut 1 base from V and 4 bases from J; bases unmatched to any gene: 4. Germline V gene lookup returns CDR1 SGHTA and CDR2 FQGNSA. The CDR3 consists of 16 residues. CDR3 nucleotides: TGTGCCAGCAGCTTAGGGTCTAGCGGGACCACCGGGGAGCTGTTTTTT. Residues: CASSLGSSGTTGELFF.

This clonotype was observed a handful of times. The chain couples TRBV5-4 to TRBJ2-5, with 8 bases matching TRBD2. Trimming cost V 0 bases and J 5 bases; bases outside gene matches: 9. This CDR3 is 16 amino acids long. The germline V gene encodes CDR1 SGHNT and CDR2 YYREEE (reference sequence). As DNA, the CDR3 is TGTGCCAGCAGCTTGGGCCGGGAGGGTCCAACGGAGACCCAGTACTTC. Encoded protein: CASSLGREGPTETQYF.

There are a few counts of this clonotype. V and J are TRBV20-1 and TRBJ2-7; D not resolved. The V gene's germline CDR1 is DFQATT and CDR2 SNEGSKA (reference sequence). This CDR3 region has 12 residues. Between the trimmed V and J ends, which lost 3 bases and 2 bases, there was a span of 8 bases. The CDR3 coding sequence is TGCAGTGCTAGCACAAGTGCCTACGAGCAGTACTTC. Amino acid sequence: CSASTSAYEQYF.

The sample holds many counts of this clonotype. The chain has TRBV2 and TRBJ2-7; the D gene is possibly TRBD2 (5 bases). The CDR3 has 14 amino acids. Germline V gives CDR1 SNHLY, CDR2 FYNNEI. The V and J ends lost 4 bases and 3 bases respectively, with 13 bases between them. CDR3 coding DNA: TGTGCCAGCAGTGGGGCTGGAGGTCTCTACGAGCAGTACTTC. Amino acid sequence: CASSGAGGLYEQYF.

The rearrangement joins TRBV2 to TRBJ2-1; 10 positions match TRBD2. The ends lost 7 bases at V and 1 base at J; junction bases unmatched: 7. This CDR3 is built from 16 residues. Germline loops: CDR1 SNHLY, CDR2 FYNNEI. CDR3 protein: CASKKRLAGSYNEQFF. The CDR3 nucleotides are TGTGCCAGCAAGAAAAGACTAGCGGGTTCCTACAATGAGCAGTTCTTC. The complete variable domain, with remaining parts taken from reference TRBV2 and TRBJ2-1, reads EPEVTQTPSHQVTQMGQEVILRCVPISNHLYFYWYRQILGQKVEFLVSFYNNEISEKSEIFDDQFSVERPDGSNFTLKIRSTKLEDSAMYFCASKKRLAGSYNEQFFGPGTRLTVL.

The V and J genes are TRBV13 and TRBJ1-2, with a tentative D call TRBD1 (6 bases). The ends were cut back, 2 bases at V and 8 bases at J, with 15 bases in the middle. Germline-derived CDR1 and CDR2 are PRHDT and FYEKMQ (reference sequence). The CDR3 length is 14 residues. CDR3 bases: TGTGCCAGCAGCTTAAGTGGACAGTTGCAGGGCTACACCTTC. Translation: CASSLSGQLQGYTF.

This clonotype was detected ten times or more. The CDR3 coding sequence is TGTGCCAGCAGCCCCACTAGGAACACAGATACGCAGTATTTT. Amino acid sequence: CASSPTRNTDTQYF. This rearrangement joins TRBV3-1 to TRBJ2-3; a weak D match, TRBD2 (5 bases). In germline, CDR1 is LGHDT, CDR2 YNNKEL (reference sequence). This CDR3 has 14 amino acids. Trimming pared 4 bases from V and 2 bases from J, leaving 10 bases between.

The table lists this clonotype with a few counts. CDR3 nucleotide sequence: TGTGCCAGCAGCTTAGGCGGGACAGGGGAACAGCCCCAGCATTTT. Encoded protein: CASSLGGTGEQPQHF. The V call is TRBV13, the J call TRBJ1-5; 10 bases fit TRBD1. With 0 bases clipped from V and 7 bases from J, the junction kept 3 bases outside the gene matches. CDR1 and CDR2 from the germline V gene are PRHDT and FYEKMQ (reference sequence). The CDR3 consists of 15 residues. Based on the CDR3 plus reference TRBV13 and TRBJ1-5, the full variable domain is AAGVIQSPRHLIKEKRETATLKCYPIPRHDTVYWYQQGPGQDPQFLISFYEKMQSDKGSIPDRFSAQQFSDYHSELNMSSLELGDSALYFCASSLGGTGEQPQHFGDGTRLSIL.

This clonotype occurred a few times. The chain recombines TRBV19 with TRBJ2-5; TRBD2 agrees at 7 bases. The CDR3 covers 13 residues. Germline trimming cut 6 bases from V and 5 bases from J; bases unmatched to any gene: 6. Germline V gene data show CDR1 as LNHDA and CDR2 as SQIVND (reference sequence). DNA for the CDR3: TGTGCCAGTAGCCGTAGCGGGCGGGAGACCCAGTACTTC. Its translation: CASSRSGRETQYF. Based on the CDR3 plus reference TRBV19 and TRBJ2-5, the full variable domain is DGGITQSPKYLFRKEGQNVTLSCEQNLNHDAMYWYRQDPGQGLRLIYYSQIVNDFQKGDIAEGYSVSREKKESFPLTVTSAQKNPTAFYLCASSRSGRETQYFGPGTRLLVL.

This clonotype was counted at least ten times. CDR3 sequence: CASSRRGGEREYGYTF. The CDR3 coding sequence is TGTGCCAGCAGCCGCCGGGGGGGCGAGAGAGAGTATGGCTACACCTTC. The chain combines TRBV3-1 with TRBJ1-2; D is perhaps TRBD1 (6 bases). With 4 bases removed from V and 5 bases from J, the gap between germline ends came to 20 bases. This CDR3 has 16 amino acids. From germline, CDR1 is LGHDT and CDR2 YNNKEL (reference sequence).

This chain joins TRBV5-1 and TRBJ1-1, with TRBD1 identical over 9 bases. With 3 bases clipped from V and 0 bases from J, the junction kept 12 bases outside the gene matches. This CDR3 has 18 amino acids. The germline gives CDR1 SGHRS, CDR2 YFSETQ. CDR3: CASSSRGTGRDMNTEAFF. In nucleotides, the CDR3 is TGCGCCAGCAGCTCGAGGGGGACAGGGAGAGATATGAACACTGAAGCTTTCTTT.

In this sample, this clonotype turned up many times. V is TRBV28 and J is TRBJ2-3; 13 bases map to TRBD2. CDR1 is MDHEN, CDR2 SYDVKM, per germline. The CDR3 spans 15 residues. The V and J ends lost 5 bases and 4 bases, in that order; junction bases with no gene match: 3. The CDR3 nucleotides read TGTGCCAGCAGTGAACTAGCGGGAGGGGCAGATACGCAGTATTTT. Protein sequence: CASSELAGGADTQYF.

V gene TRBV20-1 combines with J gene TRBJ2-4; unclear D gene. In germline, CDR1 is DFQATT, CDR2 SNEGSKA (reference sequence). The CDR3 length is 15 residues. V was clipped by 6 bases and J by 3 bases, with 18 bases between them. This chain's CDR3 is CSAFLDESGKNIQYF. The CDR3, as DNA: TGCAGTGCGTTTTTGGATGAGTCAGGCAAAAACATTCAGTACTTC.

The chain has TRBV6-2 or TRBV6-3 and TRBJ2-3; maybe TRBD2 (5 bases). With 6 bases removed from V and 0 bases from J, the gap between germline ends came to 13 bases. The CDR3 has 15 amino acids. Germline V CDR1 and CDR2: MNHEY, SVGEGT. The chain's CDR3 is CASSERGGSTDTQYF. Here the CDR3 DNA reads TGTGCCAGCAGCGAACGTGGAGGAAGCACAGATACGCAGTATTTT.

For the CDR3, the DNA is TGTGCCAGCAGCCAAGAATTCCAGTACACCTACAATGAGCAGTTCTTC. This codes for CASSQEFQYTYNEQFF. This rearrangement joins TRBV3-1 to TRBJ2-1, with no clear D. Germline CDR1 and CDR2: LGHDT and YNNKEL (reference sequence). The CDR3 extends over 16 amino acids. V lost 0 bases, J lost 2 bases, and 11 bases lay in between.

This clonotype appeared a single time. The chain is built from TRBV20-1 and TRBJ2-2; D perhaps matches TRBD2 (5 bases). The CDR3 covers 16 residues. V was trimmed by 3 bases and J by 4 bases, leaving 18 bases between them. Per germline, CDR1 DFQATT and CDR2 SNEGSKA (reference sequence). This CDR3 is CSASPPPSGGTGELFF. The CDR3 DNA sequence: TGCAGTGCTAGCCCCCCGCCCAGCGGAGGCACCGGGGAGCTGTTTTTT.

The V and J genes are TRBV14 and TRBJ2-1; D possibly corresponds to TRBD2 (6 bases). V lost 4 bases to trimming and J lost 9 bases, with 13 bases between them. This CDR3 region has 13 residues. CDR1 SGHDN and CDR2 FVKESK come from the germline V gene. CDR3 amino acids: CASSLLRGSEQFF. CDR3 in DNA: TGTGCCAGCAGCCTGCTGCGGGGTAGTGAGCAGTTCTTC. The full variable domain, rest sourced from reference TRBV14 and TRBJ2-1, is EAGVTQFPSHSVIEKGQTVTLRCDPISGHDNLYWYRRVMGKEIKFLLHFVKESKQDESGMPNNRFLAERTGGTYSTLKVQPAELEDSGVYFCASSLLRGSEQFFGPGTRLTVL.

This clonotype was observed a handful of times. V is TRBV12-3 or TRBV12-4 and J is TRBJ2-6; D is unclear. Trimming took 5 bases from V and 2 from J, leaving 13 bases between them. This CDR3 region has 16 residues. The CDR3 nucleotides are TGTGCCAGCAGTCAGGCCATAAGGACTGGGGCCAACGTCCTGACTTTC. This codes for CASSQAIRTGANVLTF.